This record covers a single T cell receptor (beta chain). This specimen belongs to a study of blood T cells in healthy people across ages. A second about 6 to 11 cycle PCR used barcoded and J-beta primers. TCRdb ran MiXCR on the 5' RACE reads and lists one entry per CDR3 protein. The table lists roughly 1.9 million distinct CDR3 sequences, about two fifths of them singletons. Sequencing used blood. The sequence came from a human donor in good health.

The CDR3 nucleotides read TGCGCCAGCAGCTTGGCCGGGACAGGAAGGATCAATGAGCAGTTCTTC. This codes for CASSLAGTGRINEQFF. The chain has TRBV5-1 and TRBJ2-1; 8 bases fit TRBD1. Germline V CDR1 and CDR2: SGHRS, YFSETQ. This CDR3 has 16 amino acids. Trimming removed 0 bases from V and 6 bases from J; junction bases left unmatched: 8.